The 28 T cell receptor beta chains below were found in one sample sequenced in a study of T cell responses to AZD1222 COVID-19 vaccine (dated by TCRdb to the early 2020s). Libraries were made using the immunoSEQ multiplex PCR assay. TCRdb carries this immuneACCESS record with in-frame sequences only. Its versions omit some clonotypes, under half of them owing to an unresolved V gene in the studies checked, with the rest unexplained. Here the sample has 140,000 to 150,000 clones; about 92% occur a single time. Approximately 2.1% of the sample rests with the top ten. The meaning of the sample's time point label: baseline before first vaccination. The starting material was peripheral blood, obtained on day 0 of AZD1222 vaccination. The receptor set was obtained from an adult in good health.

The sample holds a few counts of this clone. V usage is TRBV11-1 and J usage is TRBJ2-1; D perhaps matches TRBD1 (6 bases). V lost 5 bases to trimming and J lost 6 bases, with 14 bases between them. Germline loops: CDR1 SGHAT, CDR2 FQDESV (reference sequence). This CDR3 is built from 14 residues. As DNA, the CDR3 is TGTGCCAGCAGCACGATCGGGACAATCAATGAGCAGTTCTTC. This codes for CASSTIGTINEQFF.

This chain joins TRBV5-1 and TRBJ1-6; no reliable D call. The germline V gene has CDR1 SGHRS and CDR2 YFSETQ. The CDR3 is made up of 14 amino acids. V was clipped by 0 bases and J by 10 bases, with 11 bases between them. This CDR3 reads CASSLAHLGSPLHF. Here the CDR3 DNA reads TGCGCCAGCAGCTTGGCCCACCTCGGGTCACCCCTCCACTTT.

The gene calls are TRBV4-1 and TRBJ2-2; TRBD1 is a possible D gene (6 bases). CDR1 and CDR2 (germline): MGHRA, YSYEKL. The CDR3 has 19 amino acids. Trimming cost V 1 base and J 2 bases, with 20 bases left between them. CDR3 sequence: CASSQVPQGRGVNTGELFF. The CDR3, as DNA: TGCGCCAGCAGCCAAGTACCCCAGGGGCGCGGTGTAAACACCGGGGAGCTGTTTTTT.

The chain employs TRBV6-5 and TRBJ1-2, with 8 bases fitting TRBD1. V lost 6 bases and J lost 6; bases outside the gene matches: 6. The CDR3 loop spans 13 amino acids. The germline V gene has CDR1 MNHEY and CDR2 SVGAGI. The CDR3 coding sequence is TGTGCCAGCAGATCGACAGGGGAAAATGGCTACACCTTC. Translation gives CASRSTGENGYTF.

In this sample, this clone turned up once. The gene calls are TRBV5-8 and TRBJ1-2; D unclear. V was clipped by 2 bases and J by 1 base, with 6 bases between them. In germline, CDR1 is SGHTS, CDR2 YDEGEE. The CDR3 extends over 13 amino acids. For the CDR3, the DNA is TGTGCCAGCAGCTTCGGGAATAACTATGGCTACACCTTC. Its protein product is CASSFGNNYGYTF.

This clone was seen more than once but under ten times. The CDR3 here is CASSQDRNPRSEQFF. CDR3 coding DNA: TGTGCCAGCAGCCAAGATAGGAACCCTCGGAGTGAGCAGTTCTTC. This rearrangement joins TRBV3-1 (or the pseudogene TRBV3-2) to TRBJ2-1; D call uncertain. V gave up 0 bases and J gave up 9 bases, with 15 bases separating them. The CDR3 is 15 residues long. Germline CDR1 reads LGHDT; CDR2 reads YNNKEL (reference sequence).

Comment on this clone: This specimen includes other DNA sequences encoding the same CDR3. The chain carries TRBV15 and TRBJ2-7; TRBD2 aligns across 7 bases. CDR3 length: 14 residues. In germline, CDR1 is LNHNV, CDR2 YYDKDF (reference sequence). V was pared by 1 base and J by 0 bases, with 0 bases of the junction left unmatched. Written as DNA, the CDR3 is TGTGCCACCAGCAGAGGCGGGAGCTCCTACGAGCAGTACTTC. Translated, it gives CATSRGGSSYEQYF.

The chain links TRBV27 to TRBJ2-5, with TRBD2 matching 12 bases. The CDR3 consists of 17 residues. The junction had 6 bases not matched to a gene; V was cut back by 2 bases and J by 2 bases. Germline-derived CDR1 and CDR2 are MNHEY and SMNVEV (reference sequence). CDR3 sequence (DNA): TGTGCCAGCAGTTTAAGTGGACTAGCGGGGTTTCAAGAGACCCAGTACTTC. This sequence encodes CASSLSGLAGFQETQYF.

The chain combines TRBV6-5 with TRBJ1-2; D is ambiguous. The CDR3 contains 13 residues. Between the trimmed V and J ends, which lost 6 bases and 4 bases, there was a span of 12 bases. Germline V gene lookup returns CDR1 MNHEY and CDR2 SVGAGI. CDR3 residues: CASSPTEVYGYTF. The CDR3 DNA reads as TGTGCCAGCAGCCCGACTGAGGTCTATGGCTACACCTTC.

V and J are TRBV27 and TRBJ1-3; perhaps TRBD1 as D (5 bases). This CDR3 contains 14 residues. The V gene lost 9 bases and the J gene lost 4 bases, with 16 bases spanning the gap. Germline V CDR1 and CDR2: MNHEY, SMNVEV (reference sequence). CDR3 residues: CASMEGRAGNTIYF. Written as DNA, the CDR3 is TGTGCCAGTATGGAGGGGCGTGCAGGAAACACCATATATTTT.

The chain uses TRBV23-1 and TRBJ2-7; 9 bases map to TRBD2. TRBV23-1 is an open reading frame whose function is uncertain. This CDR3 is built from 17 residues. V was pared by 4 bases and J by 3 bases, with 13 bases of the junction left unmatched. The CDR3 loop is CASSPLGTSIRGYEQYF. In nucleotides, the CDR3 is TGCGCCAGCAGTCCTCTCGGGACTAGCATTCGGGGCTACGAGCAGTACTTC.

The chain employs TRBV7-2 and TRBJ2-2; 8 bases agree with TRBD1. Germline values: CDR1 SGHTA, CDR2 FQGNSA. The CDR3 totals 15 residues. J gave up 4 bases and V 5 bases, and 6 bases lay outside the gene matches. The CDR3 DNA follows: TGTGCCAGCAGCCCGGGACAGGTCGGCACCGGGGAGCTGTTTTTT. Translation: CASSPGQVGTGELFF.

V gene TRBV14 combines with J gene TRBJ2-7, with a weak D call TRBD2 (5 bases). The germline gives CDR1 SGHDN, CDR2 FVKESK. The V end was cut by 0 bases, the J end by 2 bases, with 11 bases between. The CDR3 runs to 15 residues. The CDR3 protein is CASSQEGKGAYEQYF. CDR3 sequence (DNA): TGTGCCAGCAGCCAAGAAGGGAAGGGAGCCTACGAGCAGTACTTC.

On this clone itself: The sample holds other DNA sequences that translate to the same CDR3. The J gene is TRBJ2-1, the V gene TRBV3-1 (or the pseudogene TRBV3-2); D possibly uses TRBD1 or TRBD2 (5 bases each). The CDR3 runs to 14 residues. The germline V and J ends were trimmed by 4 bases and 0 bases, with 7 bases remaining between them. Germline CDR1 LGHDT, CDR2 YNNKEL (reference sequence). The CDR3 loop reads CASSRGSSYNEQFF. The CDR3 region has the DNA TGTGCCAGCAGCCGGGGGAGCTCCTACAATGAGCAGTTCTTC.

This chain joins TRBV27 and TRBJ1-2; 9 nucleotides agree with TRBD1. The length of the CDR3 is 17 residues. With V trimmed by 7 bases and J by 2 bases, 14 bases remained unmatched. Germline V gene lookup returns CDR1 MNHEY and CDR2 SMNVEV (reference sequence). For the CDR3, the DNA is TGTGCCAGCACCTCTTGGGGACAGGGCGGGGGAAACTATGGCTACACCTTC. This sequence encodes CASTSWGQGGGNYGYTF.

The chain recombines TRBV6-1 with TRBJ2-6; weak D call: TRBD2 (6 bases). V lost 4 bases and J lost 0, with 16 bases in between. Looked up from germline, CDR1 is MNHNS and CDR2 is SASEGT. The CDR3 is 18 residues long. The CDR3, as DNA: TGTGCCAGCAGTGGGACGCGGGCTAGCGTCTCTGGGGCCAACGTCCTGACTTTC. The encoded protein is CASSGTRASVSGANVLTF.

V gene TRBV5-8 combines with J gene TRBJ1-5; D remains unclear. Trimming shortened V by 7 bases and J by 6 bases, and 11 bases separated the two germline ends. CDR3 length: 12 amino acids. Per germline, CDR1 SGHTS and CDR2 YDEGEE. CDR3: CASGRRSQPQHF. CDR3 sequence (DNA): TGTGCCAGCGGACGGAGGAGTCAGCCCCAGCATTTT.

This chain links TRBV5-1 with TRBJ1-2; 11 nucleotides match TRBD1. Germline CDR1 is SGHRS and CDR2 is YFSETQ. V dropped 3 bases and J dropped 7; count of bases not matched to a gene: 5. This CDR3 is 14 amino acids long. CDR3 bases: TGCGCCAGCAGCTCCTGGACAGGGGGCACTGGCTACACCTTC. Translated: CASSSWTGGTGYTF.

The chain links TRBV6-5 to TRBJ1-5, with a possible D match to TRBD1 (6 bases). Trimming shortened V by 8 bases and J by 7 bases, and 15 bases separated the two germline ends. Germline V gene sequence: CDR1 MNHEY, CDR2 SVGAGI. The CDR3 has 13 residues. The CDR3 loop reads CASRGASGQPQHF. CDR3 nucleotide sequence: TGTGCCAGCCGGGGGGCGAGCGGGCAGCCCCAGCATTTT.

The genes are TRBV7-9 and TRBJ2-5; tentatively, D is TRBD2 (5 bases). CDR3 length: 13 amino acids. Germline loops: CDR1 SEHNR, CDR2 FQNEAQ (reference sequence). Deletions cut 5 bases from V and 6 bases from J, with 13 bases between. The CDR3 reads CASSLSDRKTQYF. The CDR3 bases are TGTGCCAGCAGCCTTAGCGATCGAAAGACCCAGTACTTC.

V usage is TRBV30 and J usage is TRBJ1-2; possible D gene TRBD1, 6 bases. Trimming pared 5 bases from V and 4 bases from J, leaving 17 bases between. This CDR3 has 14 residues. Germline values: CDR1 GTSNPN, CDR2 SVGIG (reference sequence). CDR3: CAWALRGGLYGYTF. The CDR3 region has the DNA TGTGCCTGGGCCCTAAGGGGGGGGCTCTATGGCTACACCTTC.

The chain joins TRBV5-4 to TRBJ1-2, with D perhaps TRBD1 (5 bases). Germline V gene sequence: CDR1 SGHNT, CDR2 YYREEE (reference sequence). CDR3 length equals 15 residues. Trimming left V 3 bases short and J 5 bases short, with 17 bases between. This CDR3 is CASSSFSQGSYGYTF. The CDR3 bases are TGTGCCAGCAGCTCTTTCTCGCAGGGTAGTTATGGCTACACCTTC.

The V call is TRBV6-6, the J call TRBJ1-1; D is ambiguous. The CDR3 consists of 13 residues. Between the trimmed V and J ends, which lost 2 bases and 4 bases, there was a span of 8 bases. Germline V gene lookup returns CDR1 MNHNY and CDR2 SVGAGI (reference sequence). The CDR3 region is CASSYGGSTEAFF. The CDR3 coding sequence is TGTGCCAGCAGTTACGGAGGGAGCACTGAAGCTTTCTTT.

The gene calls are TRBV5-1 and TRBJ1-2, with 7 positions matching TRBD1. This CDR3 is built from 13 residues. Germline-derived CDR1 and CDR2 are SGHRS and YFSETQ. Germline trimming cut 4 bases from V and 8 bases from J; bases unmatched to any gene: 8. The CDR3 here is CASSLTGLGGYTF. The CDR3 region has the DNA TGCGCCAGCAGCCTGACAGGGTTGGGGGGCTACACCTTC. The full variable domain, rest sourced from reference TRBV5-1 and TRBJ1-2, is KAGVTQTPRYLIKTRGQQVTLSCSPISGHRSVSWYQQTPGQGLQFLFEYFSETQRNKGNFPGRFSGRQFSNSRSEMNVSTLELGDSALYLCASSLTGLGGYTFGSGTRLTVV.

This clone was observed a handful of times. V gene TRBV30 combines with J gene TRBJ1-2; D not certain. Germline V gene lookup returns CDR1 GTSNPN and CDR2 SVGIG (reference sequence). The CDR3 covers 13 residues. The V end was cut by 2 bases, the J end by 3 bases, with 10 bases between. The chain's CDR3 is CAWSRSSHYGYTF. The CDR3 region has the DNA TGTGCCTGGAGTAGGAGCTCCCACTATGGCTACACCTTC.

V and J are TRBV3-1 (or the pseudogene TRBV3-2) and TRBJ1-1; weak D call: TRBD1 (6 bases). The length of the CDR3 is 15 residues. Trimming left V 3 bases short and J 1 base short, with 12 bases between. Germline assignment: CDR1 LGHDT and CDR2 YNNKEL (reference sequence). The CDR3 reads CASSHHGTPNTEAFF. CDR3 coding DNA: TGTGCCAGCAGCCATCACGGGACACCGAACACTGAAGCTTTCTTT.

The chain links TRBV18 to TRBJ1-1; unclear D gene. Per germline, CDR1 KGHSH and CDR2 LQKENI. The CDR3 has 13 residues. V was shortened by 0 bases and J by 11 bases, with 13 bases between the two germline ends. The CDR3 region is CASSPPTREEAFF. The CDR3 DNA reads TGTGCCAGCTCACCACCGACAAGGGAGGAGGCTTTCTTT.

The chain joins TRBV4-1 to TRBJ2-7; 7 nucleotides match TRBD1. Germline CDR1 is MGHRA and CDR2 is YSYEKL. V gave up 0 bases and J gave up 0 bases; unmatched junction bases: 5. CDR3 size: 16 residues. The CDR3 sequence is CASSQDVTGASYEQYF. The DNA of the CDR3 is TGCGCCAGCAGCCAAGATGTAACAGGGGCCTCCTACGAGCAGTACTTC.